This T cell receptor beta chain emerged from a study of high-grade serous ovarian cancer treatment subgroups. The V end lost 2 bases, the J end lost 8 bases, and 16 bases lay between the germline ends. The CDR3 is 15 residues long. Germline assignment: CDR1 MNHEY and CDR2 SMNVEV (reference sequence). Measured with immunoSEQ multiplex PCR; TCRdb has only the in-frame clones, and not every one. The sample consists of about 18,000 clones, around 79% of them appearing once. Tumor samples were obtained before definitive surgery or chemotherapy. The source of this sequence is a human donor with high-grade serous ovarian cancer. J is TRBJ2-1 and V is TRBV27, with D tentatively TRBD1 (6 bases). The sample consisted of tumor tissue. CDR3 DNA sequence: TGTGCCAGCAGTTTAGGGACATCCTCGAGGGATGAGCAGTTCTTC. This translates into CASSLGTSSRDEQFF.